This TCR beta chain was recorded in a study of patients and donors after allogeneic stem cell transplantation. MiXCR, run by TCRdb on the RT-PCR reads, gives a single entry per CDR3 protein. The sample carries hundreds of thousands of distinct CDR3 sequences, roughly 17% recorded once. CDR3 length: 13 residues. J lost 5 bases, V lost 8 bases, and 6 bases had no gene match. The germline V gene encodes CDR1 SGHTA and CDR2 FQGNSA. Sequencing was performed on blood, either unsorted or a sorted T cell fraction (not recorded which). This TCR derives from a human donor who was either an allogeneic HSCT recipient or a stem cell or donor lymphocyte infusion donor (not recorded which). It is not recorded whose cells these are; they may come from a transplant donor. This chain joins TRBV7-2 and TRBJ2-7, with 10 bases matching TRBD2. The CDR3 DNA sequence: TGTGCCAGCGCCCGGCTAGCGGGAGACGAGCAGTACTTC. Protein sequence: CASARLAGDEQYF.